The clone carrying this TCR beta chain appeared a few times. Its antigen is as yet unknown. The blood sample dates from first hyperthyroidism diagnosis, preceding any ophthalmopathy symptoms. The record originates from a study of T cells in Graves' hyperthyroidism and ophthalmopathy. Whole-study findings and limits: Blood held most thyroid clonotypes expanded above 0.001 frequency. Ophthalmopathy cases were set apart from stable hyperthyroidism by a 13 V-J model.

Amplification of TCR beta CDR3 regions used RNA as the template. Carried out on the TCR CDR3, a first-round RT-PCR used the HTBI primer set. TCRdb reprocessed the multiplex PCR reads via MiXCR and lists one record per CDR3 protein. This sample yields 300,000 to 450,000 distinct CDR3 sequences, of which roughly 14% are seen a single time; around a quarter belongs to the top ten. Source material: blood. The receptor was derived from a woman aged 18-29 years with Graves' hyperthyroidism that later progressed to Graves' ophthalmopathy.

CDR3 residues: CASSFGRAGGGTDTQYF. The CDR3 DNA is TGTGCCAGCAGCTTTGGTAGAGCGGGAGGAGGTACAGATACGCAGTATTTT. The rearrangement uses TRBV7-6 and TRBJ2-3; TRBD2 matches at 9 bases. V trimming: 3 bases; J trimming: 3 bases; junction bases outside the gene matches: 10. Per germline, CDR1 SGHVS and CDR2 FNYEAQ. CDR3 length: 17 residues.